This is a list of T cell receptor beta chains from one sample in a study of neurological immune-mediated disorders. TCRdb independently ran MiXCR on the 5' RACE reads; one entry per CDR3 protein. The repertoire holds about 50,000 distinct CDR3 sequences, with approximately 16% as singletons. The source material was PBMCs. Source of these receptors: a man between 60 and 75 years old in good health. CDR3s include the opening cysteine and the closing phenylalanine or tryptophan. D genes are given only for firm matches. Size is omitted from some rows. Given values are once, few, many or a class for expanded clones.

TRBJ1-6	.	.	TRBV2	CASSSDNSPLHF	TGTGCCAGCAGTTCGGACAACTCACCCCTCCACTTT
TRBJ1-4	.	.	TRBV1	CTSAEKGGTASTNEKLFF	TGCACCAGCGCCGAAAAAGGGGGGACAGCTTCAACTAATGAAAAACTGTTTTTT
TRBJ1-1	.	many	TRBV7-2	CASSVILTGKAEAFF	TGTGCCAGCAGCGTAATTCTAACAGGGAAGGCTGAAGCTTTCTTT
TRBJ2-1	.	.	TRBV7-9	CASSGLTWDNEQFF	TGTGCCAGCAGCGGACTAACTTGGGACAATGAGCAGTTCTTC
TRBJ1-5	.	many	TRBV9	CASSVESGGGQPQHF	TGTGCCAGCAGCGTAGAGAGCGGGGGCGGGCAGCCCCAGCATTTT
TRBJ2-7	TRBD1	many	TRBV28	CASRSGGIYEQYF	TGTGCCAGCAGATCAGGGGGTATCTACGAGCAGTACTTC
TRBJ2-7	.	many	TRBV12-3/TRBV12-4	CASSYDGSSYEQYF	TGTGCCAGCAGTTACGACGGGTCCTCCTACGAGCAGTACTTC
TRBJ1-5	.	many	TRBV5-1	CASSLGPGSNQPQHF	TGCGCCAGCAGCTTGGGGCCAGGTAGCAATCAGCCCCAGCATTTT
TRBJ2-3	TRBD2	many	TRBV18	CASSPGLAGGMAVAQYF	TGTGCCAGCTCACCCGGACTAGCGGGAGGGATGGCAGTGGCGCAGTATTTT
TRBJ2-2	.	many	TRBV20-1	CSATSPGTFRAGELFF	TGCAGTGCTACTAGTCCCGGGACTTTCCGCGCCGGGGAGCTGTTTTTT
TRBJ2-1	.	many	TRBV2	CASRLLATPGNEQFF	TGTGCCAGCAGATTATTAGCGACCCCGGGCAATGAGCAGTTCTTC
TRBJ2-1	.	many	TRBV12-3/TRBV12-4	CASSNLVGEQFF	TGTGCCAGCAGTAACCTAGTCGGTGAGCAGTTCTTC
TRBJ2-2	TRBD2	many	TRBV28	CASRPSGRGAGELFF	TGTGCCAGCAGACCTAGCGGGAGAGGCGCCGGGGAGCTGTTTTTT
TRBJ2-1	TRBD2	many	TRBV12-3/TRBV12-4	CASRQGLAGGHEQFF	TGTGCCAGCAGACAGGGACTAGCGGGAGGACATGAGCAGTTCTTC
TRBJ2-7	.	many	TRBV5-6	CASSSTGIDEQYF	TGTGCCAGCAGCTCTACAGGGATTGACGAGCAGTACTTC
TRBJ2-7	TRBD1	many	TRBV6-2/TRBV6-3	CASSQQGTRRYEQYF	TGTGCCAGCAGCCAACAGGGGACGCGCCGCTACGAGCAGTACTTC
TRBJ2-4	TRBD2	many	TRBV20-1	CSAREGTSGAKNIQYF	TGCAGTGCTAGAGAGGGGACTAGCGGAGCCAAAAACATTCAGTACTTC
TRBJ1-2	TRBD1	many	TRBV19	CASKPGQVNYGYTF	TGTGCCAGTAAACCGGGACAGGTCAACTATGGCTACACCTTC
TRBJ2-1	TRBD2	.	TRBV6-6	CASKIRGREYNEQFF	TGTGCCAGCAAAATTAGAGGGAGGGAGTACAATGAGCAGTTCTTC
TRBJ2-1	TRBD1	many	TRBV7-6	CASSPGQGPSYNEQFF	TGTGCCAGCAGTCCGGGACAGGGTCCGTCCTACAATGAGCAGTTCTTC
TRBJ1-1	.	.	TRBV6-1	CAIRGQTEAFF	TGTGCCATCAGAGGACAGACTGAAGCTTTCTTT
TRBJ2-5	.	.	TRBV28	CANRVAGSGDTQYF	TGTGCCAACAGGGTAGCCGGGTCCGGAGATACCCAGTACTTC
TRBJ2-7	.	.	TRBV5-1	CASSLADRAEEQYF	TGCGCCAGCAGCTTGGCCGACCGAGCGGAGGAGCAGTACTTC
TRBJ2-1	.	many	TRBV6-5	CASSLEGVYNEQFF	TGTGCCAGCAGTTTGGAGGGAGTCTACAATGAGCAGTTCTTC
TRBJ1-6	.	many	TRBV9	CASSFGGGFSPLHF	TGTGCCAGCAGCTTCGGGGGGGGGTTTTCACCCCTCCACTTT
TRBJ2-2	TRBD2	few	TRBV19	CASSISGMTNTGELFF	TGTGCCAGTAGTATTAGCGGGATGACGAACACCGGGGAGCTGTTTTTT
TRBJ2-1	.	many	TRBV3-1	CASSQVRYPSSYNEQFF	TGTGCCAGCAGCCAAGTCAGATACCCAAGCTCCTACAATGAGCAGTTCTTC
TRBJ2-5	.	many	TRBV28	CASSPHRGPQETQYF	TGTGCCAGCAGTCCCCACCGGGGCCCCCAAGAGACCCAGTACTTC
TRBJ2-1	TRBD2	.	TRBV12-3/TRBV12-4	CASSLLAGEDEQFF	TGTGCCAGCAGTTTACTAGCGGGAGAGGATGAGCAGTTCTTC
TRBJ1-4	.	many	TRBV5-1	CASSSDTQAEKLFF	TGCGCCAGCAGCTCGGACACCCAAGCCGAAAAACTGTTTTTT
TRBJ2-5	TRBD2	many	TRBV13	CASSRRGGETQYF	TGTGCCAGCAGCCGACGGGGGGGAGAGACCCAGTACTTC
TRBJ2-7	TRBD2	many	TRBV7-9	CASRAPAAGVAYEQYF	TGTGCCAGCAGAGCACCCGCAGCGGGAGTTGCCTACGAGCAGTACTTC
TRBJ2-2	.	many	TRBV27	CASRLGGTGELFF	TGTGCCAGCCGCTTGGGGGGCACCGGGGAGCTGTTTTTT
TRBJ2-1	TRBD2	many	TRBV28	CASMSSGAYNEQFF	TGTGCCAGCATGTCCAGCGGGGCCTACAATGAGCAGTTCTTC
TRBJ2-1	.	many	TRBV5-6	CASSKWGYEQFF	TGTGCCAGCAGCAAATGGGGGTATGAGCAGTTCTTC
TRBJ2-7	.	.	TRBV20-1	CSARPPGFSYEQYF	TGCAGTGCTAGACCCCCAGGGTTCTCCTACGAGCAGTACTTC
TRBJ1-4	.	.	TRBV2	CATDPGGKLNEKLFF	TGTGCCACCGACCCGGGCGGGAAACTCAATGAAAAACTGTTTTTT
TRBJ2-7	TRBD1	.	TRBV18	CASSPVGQGGSYEQYF	TGTGCCAGCTCACCGGTCGGACAGGGCGGCTCCTACGAGCAGTACTTC
TRBJ1-6	.	many	TRBV20-1	CSARDRRISSYNSPLHF	TGCAGTGCTAGAGATAGGAGAATTAGCTCCTATAATTCACCCCTCCACTTT
TRBJ2-7	.	.	TRBV10-2	CASSGEVSYEQYF	TGCGCCAGCAGTGGAGAAGTCTCCTACGAGCAGTACTTC
TRBJ2-1	.	once	TRBV28	CASSFYMSGPWKEQFF	TGTGCCAGCAGTTTCTACATGAGCGGGCCGTGGAAGGAGCAGTTCTTC
TRBJ1-2	.	many	TRBV7-2	CASSLVDRPNYGYTF	TGTGCCAGCAGCTTAGTCGACAGACCTAACTATGGCTACACCTTC
TRBJ1-5	.	many	TRBV4-2	CASSQERSQPQHF	TGTGCCAGCAGCCAAGAAAGGAGTCAGCCCCAGCATTTT
TRBJ1-3	TRBD1	medium-sized	TRBV7-2	CASSLVQGAGNTIYF	TGTGCCAGCAGCTTGGTACAGGGGGCTGGAAACACCATATATTTT